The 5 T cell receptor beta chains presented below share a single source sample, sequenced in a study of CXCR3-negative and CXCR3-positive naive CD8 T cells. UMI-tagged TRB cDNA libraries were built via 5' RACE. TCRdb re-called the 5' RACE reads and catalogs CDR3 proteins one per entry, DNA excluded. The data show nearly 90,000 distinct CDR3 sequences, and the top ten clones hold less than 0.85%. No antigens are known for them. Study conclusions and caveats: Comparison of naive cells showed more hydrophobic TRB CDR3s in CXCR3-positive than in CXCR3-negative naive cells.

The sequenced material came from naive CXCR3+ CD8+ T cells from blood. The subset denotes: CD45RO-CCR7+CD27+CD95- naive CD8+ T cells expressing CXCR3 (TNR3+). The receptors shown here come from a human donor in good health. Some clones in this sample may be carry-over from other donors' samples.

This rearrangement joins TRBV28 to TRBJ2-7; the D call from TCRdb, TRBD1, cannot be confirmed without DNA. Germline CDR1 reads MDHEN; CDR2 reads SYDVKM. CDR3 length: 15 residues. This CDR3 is CASSFGVEGADEQYF.

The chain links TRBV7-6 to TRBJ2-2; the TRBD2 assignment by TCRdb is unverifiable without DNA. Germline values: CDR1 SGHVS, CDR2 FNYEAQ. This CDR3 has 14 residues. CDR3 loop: CASSLAGESGELFF.

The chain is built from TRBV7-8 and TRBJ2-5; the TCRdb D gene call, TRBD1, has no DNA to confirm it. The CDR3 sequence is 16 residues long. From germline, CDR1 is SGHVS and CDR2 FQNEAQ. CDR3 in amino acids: CASSLDTGDLQETQYF.

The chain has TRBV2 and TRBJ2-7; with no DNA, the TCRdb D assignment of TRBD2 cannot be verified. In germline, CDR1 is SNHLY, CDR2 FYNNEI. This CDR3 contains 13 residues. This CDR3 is CASTGADGYEQYF. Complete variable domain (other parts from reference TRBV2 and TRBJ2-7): EPEVTQTPSHQVTQMGQEVILRCVPISNHLYFYWYRQILGQKVEFLVSFYNNEISEKSEIFDDQFSVERPDGSNFTLKIRSTKLEDSAMYFCASTGADGYEQYFGPGTRLTVT.

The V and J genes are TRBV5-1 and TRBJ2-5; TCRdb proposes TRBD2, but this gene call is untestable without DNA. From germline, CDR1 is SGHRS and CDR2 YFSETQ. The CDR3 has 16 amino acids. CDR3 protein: CASSLVTSGGEETQYF.